These 24 T cell receptor beta chains share one sample of origin, sequenced in a study of identical twins. TCRdb redid the calling of the 5' RACE reads with MiXCR, one entry per CDR3 protein. Of hundreds of thousands of distinct CDR3 sequences in the sample, 15% to 20% were seen once. These data also formed part of another study, on T cells expressing NK-cell markers.

The material sequenced was PBMCs. The receptors here all came from a woman between 18 and 29 years old in good health.

This clonotype was counted between two and nine times. The chain uses TRBV28 and TRBJ1-3, with 8 bases aligning to TRBD1. The CDR3 spans 13 residues. Germline V gene lookup returns CDR1 MDHEN and CDR2 SYDVKM. The V and J ends lost 11 bases and 2 bases, in that order; junction bases with no gene match: 5. The CDR3 nucleotides read TGTGCCGGCAAACAGGGGGCTGGAAACACCATATATTTT. Its protein is CAGKQGAGNTIYF.

There are a few counts of this clonotype. The genes are TRBV10-1 and TRBJ1-1, with a possible D match to TRBD1 (5 bases). The V end lost 1 base, the J end lost 5 bases, and 17 bases lay between the germline ends. Germline V gene data show CDR1 as WNHNN and CDR2 as SYGVQD (reference sequence). This CDR3 contains 16 residues. CDR3: CASSEWGPRGTTEAFF. The DNA of the CDR3 is TGCGCCAGCAGTGAGTGGGGACCCCGGGGAACTACTGAAGCTTTCTTT.

The chain couples TRBV10-2 to TRBJ2-5; TRBD2 aligns across 13 bases. This CDR3 contains 15 residues. V gave up 5 bases and J gave up 5 bases; unmatched junction bases: 5. Germline CDR1 and CDR2: WSHSY and SAAADI. The CDR3 loop reads CASSITSGRAETQYF. DNA of the CDR3: TGCGCCAGCAGTATAACTAGCGGGAGGGCGGAGACCCAGTACTTC.

The chain joins TRBV3-1 to TRBJ1-1; possible D gene TRBD1, 6 bases. The CDR3 sequence is 15 residues long. Germline CDR1 is LGHDT and CDR2 is YNNKEL (reference sequence). Trimming took off 5 bases at V and 10 bases at J, with 23 bases between the two ends. CDR3 DNA: TGTGCCAGCAGCACCGAGGGGACACCCTGGGCGGTAGCTTTCTTT. Its protein product is CASSTEGTPWAVAFF.

For the CDR3, the DNA is TGCATTCTAGCGGGGGGAAGGAATGAGCAGTTCTTC. It translates to CILAGGRNEQFF. The genes are TRBV20-1 and TRBJ2-1; 11 bases fit TRBD2. Per germline, CDR1 DFQATT and CDR2 SNEGSKA (reference sequence). This CDR3 is built from 12 residues.

The chain recombines TRBV3-1 with TRBJ2-3; D is possibly TRBD1 (6 bases). The CDR3 runs 17 residues. V lost 4 bases to trimming and J lost 4 bases, with 21 bases between them. Germline CDR1 and CDR2: LGHDT and YNNKEL (reference sequence). CDR3 region: CASSRKTGTFRPDTQYF. CDR3 DNA: TGTGCCAGCAGCCGTAAAACAGGGACCTTCCGTCCAGATACGCAGTATTTT.

J is TRBJ2-1 and V is TRBV28; 10 nucleotides agree with TRBD2. J was trimmed by 3 bases and V by 6 bases; bases with no gene match: 2. Germline V gene data show CDR1 as MDHEN and CDR2 as SYDVKM. The CDR3 totals 14 residues. The CDR3 coding sequence is TGTGCCAGCAGCGAGCGGGAGGGCTACAATGAGCAGTTCTTC. It yields the protein CASSEREGYNEQFF.

Only a few counts were recorded for this clonotype. This rearrangement joins TRBV6-5 to TRBJ1-4, with unresolved D. Germline V gives CDR1 MNHEY, CDR2 SVGAGI. The CDR3 is made up of 15 amino acids. V was pared by 0 bases and J by 8 bases, with 13 bases between. Here the CDR3 DNA reads TGTGCCAGCAGTTACTCGGTCCGTCCGGGAGAAAAACTGTTTTTT. Translated: CASSYSVRPGEKLFF.

The chain couples TRBV5-1 to TRBJ1-1; D is unclear. CDR3 length equals 13 residues. The germline CDR1 and CDR2 sequences are SGHRS and YFSETQ. V dropped 4 bases and J dropped 7 bases, with 14 bases sitting between them. The CDR3 sequence: CASSKQARGEAFF. The CDR3 DNA is TGCGCCAGCAGCAAGCAGGCGCGGGGTGAAGCTTTCTTT. The full variable domain, in which reference TRBV5-1 and TRBJ1-1 provide the parts outside the CDR3, is KAGVTQTPRYLIKTRGQQVTLSCSPISGHRSVSWYQQTPGQGLQFLFEYFSETQRNKGNFPGRFSGRQFSNSRSEMNVSTLELGDSALYLCASSKQARGEAFFGQGTRLTVV.

This clonotype has only a few counts. The rearrangement uses TRBV29-1 and TRBJ2-7; the D gene could be TRBD1 or TRBD2 (7 bases each). Trimming took 5 bases from V and 7 from J, leaving 18 bases between them. The CDR3 is 13 amino acids. Germline V gene lookup returns CDR1 SQVTM and CDR2 ANQGSEA. CDR3 amino acids: CSVKPGRGGEQYF. The DNA of the CDR3 is TGCAGCGTTAAACCGGGCAGGGGGGGGGAGCAGTACTTC.

This chain joins TRBV3-1 and TRBJ2-6; no clear D gene. Germline assignment: CDR1 LGHDT and CDR2 YNNKEL (reference sequence). Trimming left V 2 bases short and J 3 bases short, with 5 bases between. The CDR3 contains 14 residues. Written as DNA, the CDR3 is TGTGCCAGCAGCCAAAGAGATGGGGCCAACGTCCTGACTTTC. As protein: CASSQRDGANVLTF.

The genes are TRBV29-1 and TRBJ2-7, with TRBD1 matching 8 bases. V was pared by 7 bases and J by 4 bases, with 3 bases of the junction left unmatched. The CDR3 totals 11 residues. Germline V gives CDR1 SQVTM, CDR2 ANQGSEA. The CDR3 is CSATGVYEQYF. In nucleotides, the CDR3 is TGCAGCGCGACAGGGGTTTACGAGCAGTACTTC.

This clonotype showed up just a few times. This chain joins TRBV5-5 and TRBJ2-1; the D gene could be TRBD1 or TRBD2 (5 bases each). Germline lookup yields CDR1 SGHKS and CDR2 YYEKEE (reference sequence). The CDR3 loop spans 13 amino acids. Trimming cost V 0 bases and J 9 bases, with 10 bases left between them. The CDR3 DNA reads TGTGCCAGCAGCTTGGGGCTAGGGACTGAGCAGTTCTTC. Amino acids: CASSLGLGTEQFF.

The chain is built from TRBV27 and TRBJ1-1, with a tentative D call TRBD1 (5 bases). CDR1 and CDR2 from the germline V gene are MNHEY and SMNVEV (reference sequence). The CDR3 has 14 amino acids. The V gene lost 6 bases and the J gene lost 2 bases, with 13 bases spanning the gap. The CDR3 region has the DNA TGTGCCAGCAGGGAAATGGGGGGAAACACTGAAGCTTTCTTT. It encodes CASREMGGNTEAFF.

The chain joins TRBV20-1 to TRBJ2-7; 10 positions agree with TRBD2. V lost 0 bases to trimming and J lost 2 bases; unmatched junction nucleotides: 13. Germline values: CDR1 DFQATT, CDR2 SNEGSKA (reference sequence). CDR3 length equals 18 residues. CDR3 coding DNA: TGCAGTGCTAGAGATCAAGCGGGGGGGAGTCTAGAAACCTACGAGCAGTACTTC. This codes for CSARDQAGGSLETYEQYF.

This clonotype has a handful of counts. The chain combines TRBV20-1 with TRBJ2-7; 8 bases map to TRBD1. Trimming at V came to 2 bases and at J to 7 bases, leaving 13 bases not matched to a gene. Germline CDR1 and CDR2: DFQATT and SNEGSKA (reference sequence). The length of the CDR3 is 15 residues. CDR3 loop: CSARHRDRPQGEQYF. In DNA, the CDR3 is TGCAGTGCTAGACACCGGGACAGGCCCCAGGGGGAGCAGTACTTC.

This chain connects TRBV5-1 to TRBJ2-7; D is perhaps TRBD2 (6 bases). V was cut by 0 bases and J by 5 bases, with 15 bases left in between. CDR1 SGHRS and CDR2 YFSETQ come from the germline V gene. This CDR3 has 15 amino acids. CDR3 DNA: TGCGCCAGCAGCTTGGTGCGGAGGGAGATCGACGAGCAGTACTTC. Translated: CASSLVRREIDEQYF.

The chain has TRBV6-5 and TRBJ2-1; maybe TRBD2 (7 bases). The germline gives CDR1 MNHEY, CDR2 SVGAGI. V lost 2 bases and J 0 bases, leaving 11 bases between the germline ends. This CDR3 is built from 16 residues. As DNA, the CDR3 is TGTGCCAGCAGTTACGGGGGGGCTAGCTCCTACAATGAGCAGTTCTTC. This sequence encodes CASSYGGASSYNEQFF.

A few counts support this clonotype. The V gene is TRBV10-2, the J gene TRBJ1-2; D uncertain. The CDR3 length is 13 residues. Germline CDR1 WSHSY, CDR2 SAAADI. V dropped 2 bases and J dropped 8 bases, with 12 bases sitting between them. Written as DNA, the CDR3 is TGCGCCAGCAGTGAGCAAGGGCCGGCGGGCTACACCTTC. This codes for CASSEQGPAGYTF.

This chain connects TRBV20-1 to TRBJ1-1, with D perhaps TRBD1 (6 bases). Trimming shortened V by 6 bases and J by 0 bases, and 14 bases separated the two germline ends. This CDR3 region has 14 residues. Germline assignment: CDR1 DFQATT and CDR2 SNEGSKA (reference sequence). The CDR3 here is CSAKTGHLNTEAFF. CDR3 nucleotide sequence: TGCAGTGCCAAAACGGGACACCTGAACACTGAAGCTTTCTTT.

This clonotype was counted between two and nine times. V gene TRBV6-1 combines with J gene TRBJ2-2; no clear D gene. The CDR3 has 13 residues. CDR1 is MNHNS, CDR2 SASEGT, per germline. Trimming left V 7 bases short and J 2 bases short, with 8 bases between. CDR3 nucleotides: TGTGCCAGCATAGTGCCCAACACCGGGGAGCTGTTTTTT. Translation: CASIVPNTGELFF.

The V call is TRBV5-1, the J call TRBJ1-1, with 7 nucleotides matching TRBD1. The CDR3 loop spans 14 amino acids. CDR1 and CDR2 from the germline V gene are SGHRS and YFSETQ. V gave up 4 bases and J gave up 3 bases; unmatched junction bases: 6. CDR3 DNA sequence: TGCGCCAGCAGCCGGGACAGTTCAGACACTGAAGCTTTCTTT. Its translation: CASSRDSSDTEAFF.

This chain links TRBV15 with TRBJ1-1; D call uncertain. Germline CDR1 reads LNHNV; CDR2 reads YYDKDF (reference sequence). V was shortened by 1 base and J by 10 bases, with 16 bases between the two germline ends. The CDR3 length is 14 residues. In DNA, the CDR3 is TGTGCCACCAGCAGAGCTCAATGGACTGGCGGAGCTTTCTTT. Translation gives CATSRAQWTGGAFF.

The gene calls are TRBV12-3 or TRBV12-4 and TRBJ2-1; TRBD2 agrees at 7 bases. CDR3 length: 14 residues. V dropped 7 bases and J dropped 5; count of bases not matched to a gene: 8. This chain's CDR3 is CASNSGLPDNEQFF. DNA of the CDR3: TGTGCCAGCAACTCGGGACTACCCGACAATGAGCAGTTCTTC.